This section outlines one T cell receptor beta chain sequence together with its context. No antigen is known for it. This specimen belongs to a study of CD8 T cells in Susac syndrome. Reverse transcription of about 0.5 to 1 ug RNA used random hexamers. An immunoSEQ multiplex PCR generated amplified TCR beta CDR3 products spanning 54 Vbeta and 13 Jbeta. TCRdb called the immunoSEQ multiplex PCR reads again in MiXCR, with one record for every CDR3 protein. Seen here are about 140,000 distinct CDR3 sequences, more than 85% observed once, and the top ten hold 0.15% to 0.2%. The study's findings and limits: Detection of Susac-specific public clones gave some 15 in total CD8+ repertoires and roughly 5 in CD8+ TEMRA repertoires.

The receptor's source is a human donor with Susac syndrome. Sequencing was performed on CD8+ T cells from PBMCs.

In DNA, the CDR3 is TGTGCCAGCAGCGTAGATGGTGGCGTCGAGCAGTACTTC. Translated, it gives CASSVDGGVEQYF. The chain uses TRBV9 and TRBJ2-7; D not certain. Trimming removed 0 bases at V and 6 bases at J, with 10 bases between. CDR1 SGDLS and CDR2 YYNGEE come from the germline V gene. This CDR3 is built from 13 residues.